What follows describes a single T cell receptor (beta chain). As yet, its antigen is unknown. CDR1 is KGHSH and CDR2 is LQKENI in the germline V gene. The CDR3 totals 13 residues. Trimming pared 8 bases from V and 5 bases from J, leaving 12 bases between. The source of the sample is a study of shared clonotypes between healthy human individuals. As for the study in general: Each donor's CD4 naive and CD4 memory cells filled three plates apiece, CD8 naive two, and CD8 memory one.

Original processing notes: ImmunoSEQ supplied junction-only sequences lacking quality scores, so filtering was different. Using immunoSEQ multiplex PCR, the repertoire was profiled, and TCRdb retains in-frame clones only, with some absent. From that table come the V and J calls and clone size; the DNA was used to work out D and trimming. The sample contains around 330,000 clones, roughly 70% of which appear only once. General study points: The sharing of 4% to 5.5% of naive CD4 clonotypes was seen across a handful of donors. A generally larger estimated richness was seen in naive subsets than in memory subsets.

The V call is TRBV18, the J call TRBJ2-2; D might be TRBD1 (7 bases). Sample: memory CD4+ T cells sorted from blood. Subset meaning: CD45RA-negative fraction. The sequence derives from a man younger than 45 in good health. In nucleotides, the CDR3 is TGTGCCAGCGCGGGACAGCGGACCGGGGAGCTGTTTTTT. It codes for CASAGQRTGELFF.